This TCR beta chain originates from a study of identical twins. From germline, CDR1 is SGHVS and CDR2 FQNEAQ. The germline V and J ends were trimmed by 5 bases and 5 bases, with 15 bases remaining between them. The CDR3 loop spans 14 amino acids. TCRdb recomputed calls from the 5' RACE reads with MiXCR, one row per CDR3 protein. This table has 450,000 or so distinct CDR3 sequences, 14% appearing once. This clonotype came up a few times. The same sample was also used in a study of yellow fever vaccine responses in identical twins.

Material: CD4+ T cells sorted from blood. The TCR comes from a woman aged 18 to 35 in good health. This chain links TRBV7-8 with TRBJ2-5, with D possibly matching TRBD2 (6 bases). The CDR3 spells CASSRGAGGETQYF. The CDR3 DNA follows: TGTGCCAGCAGCCGGGGAGCGGGCGGGGAGACCCAGTACTTC.